What follows describes a single T cell receptor (beta chain). Its specificity is unknown. The sample is drawn from a study of cytomegalovirus exposure and HLA in healthy donors. On the study more broadly: The same platform as the approximately 670 first-cohort repertoires was used for the 130 or so validation repertoires, a later analysis reported. Overall study results and limits: In vitro work confirmed that a few CMV-associated chains recognize CMV antigens.

The CDR3 runs to 15 residues. The V and J ends lost 6 bases and 9 bases, in that order; junction bases with no gene match: 8. The germline V gene encodes CDR1 MNHNS and CDR2 SASEGT. TCRdb keeps only in-frame clones here, not all; method: immunoSEQ multiplex PCR. The data hold 100,000 to 150,000 clones, with approximately 94% observed a single time. The V and J genes are TRBV6-1 and TRBJ1-6; 10 nucleotides agree with TRBD1. This sequence originates from a woman in her late teens or twenties in good health and CMV-seronegative. Sequencing was performed on PBMCs. CDR3 nucleotides: TGTGCCAGCAGGGTAAGCCGGGACAGGGGTTCACCCCTCCACTTT. This translates into CASRVSRDRGSPLHF.